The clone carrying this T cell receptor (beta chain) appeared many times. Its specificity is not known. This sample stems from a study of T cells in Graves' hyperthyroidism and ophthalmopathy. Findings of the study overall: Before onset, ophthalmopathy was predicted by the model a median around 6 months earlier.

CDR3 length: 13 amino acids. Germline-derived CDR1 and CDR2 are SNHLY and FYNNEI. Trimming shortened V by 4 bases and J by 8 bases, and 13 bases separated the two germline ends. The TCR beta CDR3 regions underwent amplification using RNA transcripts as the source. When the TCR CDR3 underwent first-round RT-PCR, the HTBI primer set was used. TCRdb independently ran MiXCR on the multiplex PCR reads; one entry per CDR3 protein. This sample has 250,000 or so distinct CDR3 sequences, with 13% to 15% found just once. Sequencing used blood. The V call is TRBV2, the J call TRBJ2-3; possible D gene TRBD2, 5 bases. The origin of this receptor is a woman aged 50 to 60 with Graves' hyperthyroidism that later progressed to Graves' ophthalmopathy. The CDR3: CASSVGELLTQYF. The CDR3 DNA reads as TGTGCCAGCAGTGTGGGAGAGCTCCTTACGCAGTATTTT.